This TCR beta chain appears in the sequencing data of a study of shared clonotypes between healthy human individuals. CDR3 length: 15 residues. In germline, CDR1 is LGHNA, CDR2 YSLEER. With V trimmed by 4 bases and J by 4 bases, 8 bases remained unmatched. Measured with immunoSEQ multiplex PCR; TCRdb has only the in-frame clones, and not every one. Of about a million clones listed, 60% to 85% are singletons. Sequenced material: memory CD4+ T cells from PBMCs. Subset of the sample: CD45RA-negative fraction. This clonotype was obtained from a man aged 18 to 30 in good health. Some clones in this sample may be carry-over from other donors' samples. The chain joins TRBV4-3 to TRBJ2-7; 9 positions agree with TRBD1. The CDR3 DNA is TGCGCCAGCAGCCCCGGGACAGGGATCGGTTACGAGCAGTACTTC. This gives the protein CASSPGTGIGYEQYF.